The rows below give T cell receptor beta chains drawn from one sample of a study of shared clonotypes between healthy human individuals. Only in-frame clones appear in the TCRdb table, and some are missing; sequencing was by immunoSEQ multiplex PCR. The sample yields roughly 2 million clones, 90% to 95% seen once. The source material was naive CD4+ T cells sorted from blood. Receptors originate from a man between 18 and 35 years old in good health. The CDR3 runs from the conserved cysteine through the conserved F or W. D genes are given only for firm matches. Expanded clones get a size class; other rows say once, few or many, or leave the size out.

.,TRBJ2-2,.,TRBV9,CASSAPLGGRGELFF,TGTGCCAGCAGCGCCCCCCTCGGGGGGCGTGGGGAGCTGTTTTTT
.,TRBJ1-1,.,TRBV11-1,CASSLEPYTEAFF,TGTGCCAGCAGCTTAGAGCCATACACTGAAGCTTTCTTT
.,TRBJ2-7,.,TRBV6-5,CASSYSAAGVSYEQYF,TGTGCCAGCAGTTACTCGGCGGCAGGCGTTTCCTACGAGCAGTACTTC
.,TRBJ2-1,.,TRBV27,CASSLSGRVIYNEQFF,TGTGCCAGCAGTTTATCGGGCAGGGTCATCTACAATGAGCAGTTCTTC
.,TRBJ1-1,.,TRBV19,CASSPRTENTEAFF,TGTGCCAGTAGTCCCCGGACCGAAAACACTGAAGCTTTCTTT
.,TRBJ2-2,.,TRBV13,CASSLGGVGTGELFF,TGTGCCAGCAGCTTAGGGGGAGTAGGCACCGGGGAGCTGTTTTTT
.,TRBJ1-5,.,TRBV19,CASSPGAKEPQHF,TGTGCCAGTAGTCCGGGGGCCAAGGAGCCCCAGCATTTT
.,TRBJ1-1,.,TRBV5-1,CASSSRGQPGGTEAFF,TGCGCCAGCAGCTCCAGGGGCCAACCTGGGGGCACTGAAGCTTTCTTT
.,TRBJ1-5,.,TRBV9,CASSVGDNSNQPQHF,TGTGCCAGCAGCGTTGGCGACAATAGCAATCAGCCCCAGCATTTT
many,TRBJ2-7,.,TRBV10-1,CASSDRQVGEQYF,TGCGCCAGCAGTGATAGACAGGTCGGCGAGCAGTACTTC
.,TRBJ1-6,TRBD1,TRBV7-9,CASSSGQNSPLHF,TGTGCCAGCAGCTCGGGACAGAATTCACCCCTCCACTTT
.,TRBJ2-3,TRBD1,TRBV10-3,CAISPGTGEDTQYF,TGTGCCATCAGCCCCGGGACAGGGGAAGATACGCAGTATTTT
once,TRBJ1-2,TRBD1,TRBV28,CASSLFRGNYGYTF,TGTGCCAGCAGTTTATTCAGGGGGAACTATGGCTACACCTTC
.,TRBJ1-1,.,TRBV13,CASSVRVVRTEAFF,TGTGCCAGTTCAGTCAGGGTTGTGCGCACTGAAGCTTTCTTT
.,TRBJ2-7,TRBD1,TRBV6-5,CASRSRQGYSYEQYF,TGTGCCAGCAGGTCCCGACAGGGGTACTCCTACGAGCAGTACTTC
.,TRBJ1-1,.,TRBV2,CASRKTGNTEAFF,TGTGCCAGCCGGAAGACAGGGAACACTGAAGCTTTCTTT
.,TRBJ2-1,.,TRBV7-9,CAPGVGPNYNEQFF,TGTGCTCCAGGAGTGGGGCCTAATTACAATGAGCAGTTCTTC
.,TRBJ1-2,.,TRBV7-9,CASSQSRERGYTF,TGTGCCAGCAGCCAATCCAGGGAAAGGGGCTACACCTTC
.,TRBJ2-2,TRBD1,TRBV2,CASSTGVQGAGELFF,TGTGCCAGCAGTACGGGTGTCCAGGGGGCCGGGGAGCTGTTTTTT
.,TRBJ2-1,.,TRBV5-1,CASSPFVRQNNEQFF,TGCGCCAGCAGCCCCTTCGTTCGACAGAACAATGAGCAGTTCTTC
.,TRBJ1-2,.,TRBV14,CASSRDGNYGYTF,TGTGCCAGCAGTCGGGACGGAAACTATGGCTACACCTTC
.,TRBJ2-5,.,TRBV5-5,CASSSQETQYF,TGTGCCAGCAGCTCGCAGGAGACCCAGTACTTC
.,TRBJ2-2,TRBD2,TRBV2,CASSGGLAGITGELFF,TGTGCCAGCAGTGGGGGACTAGCGGGGATTACCGGGGAGCTGTTTTTT
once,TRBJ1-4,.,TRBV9,CASSVVRQATNEKLFF,TGTGCCAGCAGCGTAGTCAGGCAGGCAACTAATGAAAAACTGTTTTTT
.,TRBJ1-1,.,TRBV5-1,CASSLSSTNTEAFF,TGCGCCAGCAGCTTGAGCTCCACGAACACTGAAGCTTTCTTT
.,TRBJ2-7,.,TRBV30,CAWSVQHPYEQYF,TGTGCCTGGAGTGTTCAACACCCCTACGAGCAGTACTTC
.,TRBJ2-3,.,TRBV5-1,CASSRSLEWSAYTDTQYF,TGCGCCAGCAGCCGGTCGTTGGAGTGGAGCGCTTACACAGATACGCAGTATTTT
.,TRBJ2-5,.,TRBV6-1,CASSELGYGETQYF,TGTGCCAGCAGTGAACTGGGGTACGGAGAGACCCAGTACTTC
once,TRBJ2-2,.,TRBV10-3,CAISPGPITGELFF,TGTGCCATCAGTCCGGGACCGATCACCGGGGAGCTGTTTTTT
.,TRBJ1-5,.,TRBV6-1,CASTLRSNQPQHF,TGTGCCAGCACCTTAAGATCCAATCAGCCCCAGCATTTT
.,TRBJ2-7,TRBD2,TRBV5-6,CASSYASSGGAGEQYF,TGTGCCAGCAGCTACGCCTCTAGCGGGGGGGCGGGCGAGCAGTACTTC
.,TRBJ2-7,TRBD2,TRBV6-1,CASSVGQGGEQYF,TGTGCCAGCAGTGTGGGGCAGGGAGGGGAGCAGTACTTC
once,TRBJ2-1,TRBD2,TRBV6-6,CASRAGLAGAREQFF,TGTGCCAGCAGGGCGGGACTAGCGGGGGCACGGGAGCAGTTCTTC
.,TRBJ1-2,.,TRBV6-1,CASSESVGGNYGYTF,TGTGCCAGCAGTGAAAGTGTAGGGGGGAACTATGGCTACACCTTC
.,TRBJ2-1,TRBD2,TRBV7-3,CASSLTSGGYNEQFF,TGTGCCAGCAGCTTAACGTCCGGGGGGTACAATGAGCAGTTCTTC
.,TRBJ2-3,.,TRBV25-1,CASSEASTDTQYF,TGTGCCAGCAGTGAAGCGAGCACAGATACGCAGTATTTT
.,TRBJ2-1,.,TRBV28,CASSAMGLGSYNEQFF,TGTGCCAGCAGTGCTATGGGGTTAGGCTCCTACAATGAGCAGTTCTTC
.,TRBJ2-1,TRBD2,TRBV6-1,CASSERASGGSEQFF,TGTGCCAGCAGTGAAAGGGCTAGCGGAGGTAGTGAGCAGTTCTTC
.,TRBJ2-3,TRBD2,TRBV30,CAAGEGSTDTQYF,TGTGCCGCCGGGGAGGGAAGCACAGATACGCAGTATTTT
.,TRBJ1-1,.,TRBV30,CAWSVRRSGPEAFF,TGTGCCTGGAGTGTACGGAGGTCAGGACCTGAAGCTTTCTTT
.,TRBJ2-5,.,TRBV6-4,CAPRGTERQETQYF,TGTGCCCCACGGGGGACGGAAAGACAAGAGACCCAGTACTTC
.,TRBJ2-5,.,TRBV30,CAWGEETQYF,TGTGCCTGGGGTGAAGAGACCCAGTACTTC
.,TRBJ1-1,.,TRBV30,CAWTKWGGNTEAFF,TGTGCCTGGACTAAATGGGGGGGGAACACTGAAGCTTTCTTT
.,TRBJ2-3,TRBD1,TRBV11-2,CASSWTGGFTDTQYF,TGTGCCAGCAGCTGGACAGGGGGCTTCACAGATACGCAGTATTTT
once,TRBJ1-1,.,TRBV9,CASTPGGASQAFF,TGTGCCAGCACCCCGGGGGGGGCTTCCCAAGCTTTCTTT
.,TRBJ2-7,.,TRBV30,CAWTGQGRNYEQYF,TGTGCCTGGACGGGGCAGGGGAGAAACTACGAGCAGTACTTC
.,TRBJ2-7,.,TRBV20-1,CSAYNNEQYF,TGCAGTGCGTACAACAACGAGCAGTACTTC
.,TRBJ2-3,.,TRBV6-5,CASRGFTDTQYF,TGTGCCAGCAGAGGATTCACAGATACGCAGTATTTT
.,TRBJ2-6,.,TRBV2,CASSDQVTGANVLTF,TGTGCCAGCAGCGACCAGGTGACTGGGGCCAACGTCCTGACTTTC
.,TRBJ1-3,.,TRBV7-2,CASSLSSPQIGNTIYF,TGTGCCAGCAGCTTATCAAGTCCGCAGATCGGAAACACCATATATTTT
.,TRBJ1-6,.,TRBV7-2,CASSGAGRLDSPLHF,TGTGCCAGCAGCGGGGCAGGCCGCCTCGACTCACCCCTCCACTTT
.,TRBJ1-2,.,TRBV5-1,CASSFGSEGGYTF,TGCGCCAGCAGCTTTGGCTCCGAGGGTGGCTACACCTTC
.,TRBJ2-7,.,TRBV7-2,CASTSAAPSEQYF,TGTGCCAGCACCAGCGCAGCCCCCAGCGAGCAGTACTTC
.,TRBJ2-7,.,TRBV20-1,CSALSSYEQYF,TGCAGTGCCTTAAGCTCCTACGAGCAGTACTTC